These T cell receptor beta chains were read from a single sample in a study of T cell changes during pregnancy in multiple sclerosis. TCRdb keeps only in-frame clones here, not all; method: immunoSEQ multiplex PCR. This table has approximately 51,000 clones, 85% to 95% appearing once. Sequencing used peripheral blood, obtained in the second trimester of pregnancy. These receptors all come from a female donor with multiple sclerosis, enrolled in a pregnancy study. The CDR3 runs from the conserved cysteine through the conserved F or W. The order of the fields is J gene, D gene, V gene, clone size, CDR3 protein, CDR3 DNA. A D gene is named only where the DNA matches it firmly. The size entry is marked missing in some rows and otherwise reads once, few, many or a size class.

>TRBJ1-2|-|TRBV6-1|-
CASSEAEPRLYGYTF
TGTGCCAGCAGTGAAGCGGAGCCGCGCCTCTATGGCTACACCTTC
>TRBJ2-1|TRBD2|TRBV6-4|once
CASSLLAGGLTANEQFF
TGTGCCAGCAGTCTCTTAGCGGGAGGCCTCACAGCAAATGAGCAGTTCTTC
>TRBJ2-5|TRBD2|TRBV19|-
CASSSLGLAGNWTQYF
TGTGCCAGTAGTTCGTTGGGACTAGCGGGAAATTGGACCCAGTACTTC
>TRBJ2-7|TRBD2|TRBV9|-
CASSVALTSGSYEQYF
TGTGCCAGCAGCGTAGCTCTGACTAGCGGATCCTACGAGCAGTACTTC
>TRBJ2-5|TRBD1|TRBV5-1|-
CASSFGQGQETQYF
TGCGCCAGCAGCTTCGGACAGGGACAAGAGACCCAGTACTTC
>TRBJ2-3|TRBD2|TRBV4-2|-
CASSPWPGLAITDTQYF
TGTGCCAGCAGCCCATGGCCGGGACTAGCGATCACAGATACGCAGTATTTT
>TRBJ2-7|-|TRBV2|-
CASRMDSAYEQYF
TGTGCCAGCAGGATGGACTCGGCCTACGAGCAGTACTTC
>TRBJ2-3|-|TRBV9|-
CASSVVDSDTQYF
TGTGCCAGCAGCGTAGTTGATAGCGATACGCAGTATTTT
>TRBJ2-6|-|TRBV7-2|-
CASSPRGTSGANVLTF
TGTGCCAGCAGCCCCCGGGGGACCTCTGGGGCCAACGTCCTGACTTTC
>TRBJ1-5|TRBD1|TRBV19|-
CASSMIGGWQPQHF
TGTGCCAGTAGTATGATAGGGGGCTGGCAGCCCCAGCATTTT
>TRBJ2-7|-|TRBV5-6|-
CASSLAYEQYF
TGTGCCAGCAGCCTCGCCTACGAGCAGTACTTC
>TRBJ2-7|TRBD2|TRBV7-9|medium-sized
CASEREREQYF
TGTGCCAGCGAGCGGGAGAGGGAGCAGTACTTC
>TRBJ2-2|-|TRBV5-6|-
CASSSYTGELFF
TGTGCCAGCAGCTCTTACACCGGGGAGCTGTTTTTT
>TRBJ2-1|TRBD2|TRBV28|-
CASSLWGTSGRGSYNEQFF
TGTGCCAGCAGCCTATGGGGGACTAGCGGGAGGGGCTCCTACAATGAGCAGTTCTTC
>TRBJ1-5|TRBD1|TRBV28|-
CASSFLDRGRLFSNQPQHF
TGTGCCAGCAGTTTTCTCGACAGGGGGCGTTTGTTCAGCAATCAGCCCCAGCATTTT
>TRBJ1-1|TRBD1|TRBV4-1|-
CASSQTGGNTEAFF
TGCGCCAGCAGCCAAACAGGGGGTAACACTGAAGCTTTCTTT
>TRBJ2-1|TRBD2|TRBV19|-
CASSITSGGDNEQFF
TGTGCCAGTAGTATCACTAGCGGGGGAGACAATGAGCAGTTCTTC
>TRBJ2-5|TRBD1|TRBV25-1|-
CASSSSPGQGSREQYF
TGTGCCAGCAGTTCCTCCCCGGGACAGGGGTCGAGGGAGCAGTACTTC
>TRBJ1-2|TRBD1|TRBV6-5|-
CASRRQGAGSYGYTF
TGTGCCAGCAGGCGCCAGGGGGCTGGGAGCTATGGCTACACCTTC